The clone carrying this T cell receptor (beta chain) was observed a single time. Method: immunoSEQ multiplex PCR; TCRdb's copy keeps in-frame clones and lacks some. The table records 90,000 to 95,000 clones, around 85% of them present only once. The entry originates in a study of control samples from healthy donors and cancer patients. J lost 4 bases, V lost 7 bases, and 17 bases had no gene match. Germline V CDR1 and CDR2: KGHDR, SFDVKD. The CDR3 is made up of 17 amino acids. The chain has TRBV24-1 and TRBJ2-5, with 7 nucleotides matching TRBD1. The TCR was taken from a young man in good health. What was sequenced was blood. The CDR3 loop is CATSDPSSRGGIETQYF. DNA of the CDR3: TGTGCCACCAGCGACCCTTCCTCGCGAGGGGGCATAGAGACCCAGTACTTC.